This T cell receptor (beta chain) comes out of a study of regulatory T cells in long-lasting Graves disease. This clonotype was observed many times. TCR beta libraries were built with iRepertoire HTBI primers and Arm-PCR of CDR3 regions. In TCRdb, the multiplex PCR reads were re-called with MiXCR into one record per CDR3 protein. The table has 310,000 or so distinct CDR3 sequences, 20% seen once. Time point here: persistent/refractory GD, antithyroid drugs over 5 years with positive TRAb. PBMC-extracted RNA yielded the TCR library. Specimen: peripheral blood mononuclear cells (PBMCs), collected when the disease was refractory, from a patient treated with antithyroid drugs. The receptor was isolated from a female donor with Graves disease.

CDR3 coding DNA: TGTGCCAGCTCACCAGCCACGGGGAATGAAGCTTTCTTT. Its protein is CASSPATGNEAFF. The chain couples TRBV18 to TRBJ1-1; D is undetermined. The germline CDR1 and CDR2 sequences are KGHSH and LQKENI. CDR3 length: 13 amino acids. Trimming pared 2 bases from V and 7 bases from J, leaving 11 bases between.